The T cell receptor beta chain under discussion was sequenced for a study of blood T cell repertoires in COVID-19. Overall study: Samples came from the United States, Italy and Spain, spanning acute and convalescent COVID-19. From T cells, B-cell-depleted T cells, or PBMCs came the material, which was cDNA or gDNA.

The CDR3 totals 15 residues. CDR1 LGHNT and CDR2 FRNRAP come from the germline V gene. V shed 6 bases and J shed 4 bases, with 13 bases lying between them. As processed by the authors: Reference gene primer amplification gave nucleated cell count estimates. TCRdb keeps only in-frame clones here, not all; method: immunoSEQ multiplex PCR. The DNA was the basis for D and trimming; V, J and clone size are from that table. The sample carries under 250,000 clones, about 85% recorded once. V and J are TRBV12-5 and TRBJ1-6, with D tentatively TRBD1 (5 bases). Sequencing was done on a sample of peripheral blood. This receptor was obtained from a woman aged 55-69 years with active or convalescent COVID-19. The CDR3, as DNA: TGTGCTAGTGGGGACGGGGGATGGTATAATTCACCCCTCCACTTT. It codes for CASGDGGWYNSPLHF.